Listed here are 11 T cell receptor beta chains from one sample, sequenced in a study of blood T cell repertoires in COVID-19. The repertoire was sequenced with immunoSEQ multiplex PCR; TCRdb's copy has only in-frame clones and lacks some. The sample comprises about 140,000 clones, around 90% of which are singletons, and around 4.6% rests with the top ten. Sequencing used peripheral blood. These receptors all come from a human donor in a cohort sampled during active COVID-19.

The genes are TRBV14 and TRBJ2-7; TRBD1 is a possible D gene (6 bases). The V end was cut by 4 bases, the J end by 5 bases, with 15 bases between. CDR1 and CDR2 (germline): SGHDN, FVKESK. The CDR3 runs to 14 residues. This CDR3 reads CASSLFDRRHEQYF. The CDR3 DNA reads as TGTGCCAGCAGCCTATTCGACAGGCGGCACGAGCAGTACTTC. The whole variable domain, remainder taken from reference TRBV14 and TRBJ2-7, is EAGVTQFPSHSVIEKGQTVTLRCDPISGHDNLYWYRRVMGKEIKFLLHFVKESKQDESGMPNNRFLAERTGGTYSTLKVQPAELEDSGVYFCASSLFDRRHEQYFGPGTRLTVT.

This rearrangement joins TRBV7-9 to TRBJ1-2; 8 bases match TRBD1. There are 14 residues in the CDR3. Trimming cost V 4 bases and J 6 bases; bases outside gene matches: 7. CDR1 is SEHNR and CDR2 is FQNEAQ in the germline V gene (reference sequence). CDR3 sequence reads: CASSSDRAEDGYTF. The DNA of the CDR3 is TGTGCCAGCAGCTCGGACAGGGCGGAGGATGGCTACACCTTC.

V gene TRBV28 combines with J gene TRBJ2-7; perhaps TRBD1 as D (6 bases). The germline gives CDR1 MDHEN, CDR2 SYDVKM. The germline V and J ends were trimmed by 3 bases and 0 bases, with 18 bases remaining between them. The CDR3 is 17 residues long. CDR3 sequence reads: CASSFPRGNINSYEQYF. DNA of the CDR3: TGTGCCAGCAGTTTCCCTAGGGGGAACATCAACTCCTACGAGCAGTACTTC.

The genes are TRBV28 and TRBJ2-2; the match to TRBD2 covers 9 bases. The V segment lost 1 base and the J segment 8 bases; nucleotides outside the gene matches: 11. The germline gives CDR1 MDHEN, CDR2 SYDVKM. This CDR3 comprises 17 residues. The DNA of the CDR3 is TGTGCCAGCAGTTTATTGTCGCGGGAGGGCAATAAGGGGGAGCTGTTTTTT. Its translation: CASSLLSREGNKGELFF.

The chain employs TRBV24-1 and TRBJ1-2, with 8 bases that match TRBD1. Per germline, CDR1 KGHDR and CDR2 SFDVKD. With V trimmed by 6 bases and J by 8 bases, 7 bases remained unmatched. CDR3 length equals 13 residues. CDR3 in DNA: TGTGCCACCAGTCCACAGGGGGTTGCGGGCTACACCTTC. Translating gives CATSPQGVAGYTF.

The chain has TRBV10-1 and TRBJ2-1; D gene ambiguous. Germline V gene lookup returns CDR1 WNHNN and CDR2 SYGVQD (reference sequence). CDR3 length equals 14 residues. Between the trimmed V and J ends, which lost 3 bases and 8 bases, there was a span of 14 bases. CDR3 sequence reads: CASSDPPAGDEQFF. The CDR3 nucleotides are TGCGCCAGCAGTGACCCCCCGGCAGGTGATGAGCAGTTCTTC.

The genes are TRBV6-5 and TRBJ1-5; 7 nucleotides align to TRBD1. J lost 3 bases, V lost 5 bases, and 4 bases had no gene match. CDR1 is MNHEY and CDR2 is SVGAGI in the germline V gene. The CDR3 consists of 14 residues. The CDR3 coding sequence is TGTGCCAGCAGTACGACAGGGATCAATCAGCCCCAGCATTTT. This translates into CASSTTGINQPQHF.

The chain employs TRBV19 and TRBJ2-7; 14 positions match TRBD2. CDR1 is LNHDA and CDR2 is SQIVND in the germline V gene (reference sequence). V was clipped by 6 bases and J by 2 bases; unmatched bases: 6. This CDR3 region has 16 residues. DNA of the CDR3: TGTGCCAGTAGCGGACTAGCGGGAGGAGGCCCCTACGAGCAGTACTTC. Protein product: CASSGLAGGGPYEQYF.

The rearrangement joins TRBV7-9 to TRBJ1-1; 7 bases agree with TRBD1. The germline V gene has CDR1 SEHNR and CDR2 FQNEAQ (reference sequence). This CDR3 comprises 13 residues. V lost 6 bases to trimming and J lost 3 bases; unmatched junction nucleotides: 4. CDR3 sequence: CASRRQGDTEAFF. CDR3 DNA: TGTGCCAGCAGAAGACAGGGAGACACTGAAGCTTTCTTT.

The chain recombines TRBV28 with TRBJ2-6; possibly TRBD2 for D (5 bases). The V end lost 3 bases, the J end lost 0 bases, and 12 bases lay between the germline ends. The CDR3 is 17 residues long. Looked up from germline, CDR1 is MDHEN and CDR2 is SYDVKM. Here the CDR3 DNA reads TGTGCCAGCAGTTTTGGCGGGTTTGGCTCTGGGGCCAACGTCCTGACTTTC. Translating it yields CASSFGGFGSGANVLTF.

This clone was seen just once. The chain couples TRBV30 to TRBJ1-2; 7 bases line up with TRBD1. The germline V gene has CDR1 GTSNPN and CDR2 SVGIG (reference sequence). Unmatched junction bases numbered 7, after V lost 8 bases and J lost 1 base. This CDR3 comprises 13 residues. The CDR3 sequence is CAREGQHNYGYTF. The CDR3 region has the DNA TGTGCCCGCGAGGGACAGCATAACTATGGCTACACCTTC.